This T cell receptor (beta chain) was identified in a study of shared clonotypes between healthy human individuals. Study context: The study used three CD4 naive, three CD4 memory, two CD8 naive and one CD8 memory plate per donor.

A note on this clone: Other DNA sequences from this sample encode an identical CDR3 as well.

The V gene's germline CDR1 is GTSNPN and CDR2 SVGIG (reference sequence). V gave up 2 bases and J gave up 5 bases, with 3 bases separating them. The CDR3 totals 10 residues. Repertoires were generated with immunoSEQ multiplex PCR, while TCRdb's copy carries only in-frame clones and drops some. Of more than 2 million clones listed, approximately 96% are singletons. The V and J genes are TRBV30 and TRBJ2-5; D gene ambiguous. The receptor's source is a man aged 18 to 30 in good health. Sequencing was performed on naive CD4+ T cells sorted from blood. Subset here: CD45RA+ positively selected. CDR3 region: CAWSTETQYF. CDR3 DNA sequence: TGTGCCTGGAGTACCGAGACCCAGTACTTC.